Included here is one T cell receptor beta chain sequence, with context. Its antigen is not known. The data were taken from a study of cytomegalovirus exposure and HLA in healthy donors. Turning to the study itself: Later analysis reported that the 120 validation repertoires shared the platform of the approximately 670 first-cohort repertoires. Study-wide results and caveats: First-cohort TCR clusters tended to co-occur in the approximately 120 validation repertoires, a later analysis found. A classifier reportedly called cytomegalovirus status with high sensitivity and specificity.

Here immunoSEQ multiplex PCR was the method, and the copy in TCRdb shows in-frame clones only, minus some. The data show 90,000 to 150,000 clones, with 85% to 90% seen just once and over 6% held by the top ten. Trimming took 4 bases from V and 5 from J; bases not matched to a gene: 8. From germline, CDR1 is SGHKS and CDR2 YYEKEE (reference sequence). The CDR3 loop spans 14 amino acids. The chain uses TRBV5-5 and TRBJ2-7; 8 nucleotides align to TRBD1. The sequence came from a woman aged 18-29 years in good health and CMV-seropositive. The sequencing sample was made of PBMCs. The CDR3 nucleotides are TGTGCCAGCAGCCTTTGGACAGGGCGGGACGAGCAGTACTTC. Translation gives CASSLWTGRDEQYF. Supplemented by reference TRBV5-5 and TRBJ2-7, the full variable domain reads DAGVTQSPTHLIKTRGQQVTLRCSPISGHKSVSWYQQVLGQGPQFIFQYYEKEERGRGNFPDRFSARQFPNYSSELNVNALLLGDSALYLCASSLWTGRDEQYFGPGTRLTVT.